This T cell receptor (beta chain) was captured by sequencing in a study of OX40 agonist ivuxolimab in advanced cancers. About the study: Ivuxolimab, which patients received intravenously every 2 weeks, was dosed at 0.01 to 10 mg/kg. Partial responses were achieved by three patients, one with hepatocellular carcinoma and two with cutaneous melanoma.

The V gene lost 0 bases and the J gene lost 6 bases, with 7 bases spanning the gap. The germline V gene encodes CDR1 SGHVS and CDR2 FNYEAQ. This CDR3 region has 13 residues. The method was immunoSEQ multiplex PCR; TCRdb's version includes in-frame clones alone and lacks a portion of them. The sample lists approximately 77,000 clones, around 85% occurring once. This receptor was identified in an adult with an advanced solid tumor such as melanoma, head and neck, liver or kidney cancer. The material was CD4+ or CD8+ T cells sorted from blood, obtained in a trial of the OX40 agonist ivuxolimab. The V gene is TRBV7-6, the J gene TRBJ2-3; no definite D call. CDR3 amino acids: CASSLAISDTQYF. CDR3 sequence (DNA): TGTGCCAGCAGCTTAGCAATATCGGATACGCAGTATTTT.